This entry features one TCR beta chain sequence. Its antigen remains unknown. The data were taken from a study of cytomegalovirus exposure and HLA in healthy donors. Study at large: An analysis done earlier identified 90 million to 120 million unique TCR beta sequences from about 180 million T cells. Study-level results: Later analysis showed TCR association rates varying by HLA locus, highest for DRB1 and lowest for HLA-C.

Trimming left V 4 bases short and J 4 bases short, with 8 bases between. This CDR3 contains 13 residues. Germline V gene data show CDR1 as MNHEY and CDR2 as SMNVEV (reference sequence). 13 Jbeta primers and 60 Vbeta primers were used for the PCR. Assay: immunoSEQ multiplex PCR; the TCRdb copy retains only in-frame clones and omits some. The sample lists fewer than 200,000 clones, roughly 80% occurring once. Participants comprised healthy donors of bone marrow. Sequencing was performed on PBMCs. The clonotype comes from a male donor in good health and CMV-seronegative. V is TRBV27 and J is TRBJ2-1; TRBD1 is a possible D gene (5 bases). CDR3 sequence reads: CASSSTEYNEQFF. The DNA for the CDR3 is TGTGCCAGCAGTTCGACAGAGTACAATGAGCAGTTCTTC.